The following is a T cell receptor beta chain sequence with its context. The sample is drawn from a study of blood T cell repertoires in COVID-19. Overall study: COVID-19 samples from acute and convalescent phases originated in the United States, Italy and Spain. The analysed material was cDNA or gDNA that came from T cells, B-cell-depleted T cells, or PBMCs.

Germline CDR1 reads SGDLS; CDR2 reads YYNGEE. There are 14 residues in the CDR3. V gave up 0 bases and J gave up 2 bases, with 8 bases separating them. As originally analysed: Nucleated cell number was recorded as an estimate derived from reference gene primer amplification. Repertoires were generated with immunoSEQ multiplex PCR, while TCRdb's copy carries only in-frame clones and drops some. The V and J calls and the clone size are those of that table, but D and trimming were determined from the DNA. The table includes some 220,000 clones, about 85% detected once. The chain carries TRBV9 and TRBJ1-2; D uncertain. The clonotype was recovered from a woman in her late teens or twenties who had recovered from COVID-19. Sequenced material: peripheral blood. CDR3 DNA sequence: TGTGCCAGCAGCGTAGATACGGGGAACTATGGCTACACCTTC. Protein: CASSVDTGNYGYTF.